The entry below describes one T cell receptor beta chain. The sample comes from a study of CD8 T cells in Susac syndrome. Germline-derived CDR1 and CDR2 are SGHDT and YYEEEE. Between the trimmed V and J ends, which lost 1 base and 2 bases, there was a span of 7 bases. This CDR3 is built from 15 residues. Reverse transcription of roughly 0.45 to 1 ug RNA was carried out with random hexamers. TCRdb independently ran MiXCR on the immunoSEQ multiplex PCR reads; one entry per CDR3 protein. The sample has approximately 120,000 distinct CDR3 sequences; 90% to 96% are singletons. The V and J genes are TRBV5-6 and TRBJ2-6; no definite D call. The sequenced sample consisted of CD4+ T cells from PBMCs. The origin of this receptor is a human donor in good health. The DNA for the CDR3 is TGTGCCAGCAGCTTGAGGGCTACTGGGGCCAACGTCCTGACTTTC. Amino acid sequence: CASSLRATGANVLTF.